This T cell receptor beta chain emerged from a study of blood T cells in healthy people across ages. Germline assignment: CDR1 MNHNY and CDR2 SVGAGI (reference sequence). The CDR3 is 17 residues long. V was shortened by 10 bases and J by 1 base, with 24 bases between the two germline ends. In regard to this clonotype: Its antigen is currently unknown.

Then a second PCR, running about 6 to 12 cycles, was carried out with a sample-barcoded 5' primer and a J-beta primer mix. TCRdb re-called the 5' RACE reads with MiXCR, one entry per CDR3 protein. The sample contains 1.4 million or so distinct CDR3 sequences, roughly 43% of which appear only once. Points from the study as a whole: Any changes in expanded clonotypes were possibly confounded, as donor CMV status remained unknown.

Aged roughly 6 to 100, donors were systemically healthy Caucasians from Russia. The origin of this receptor is a young woman in good health. The specimen was blood. The rearrangement joins TRBV6-6 to TRBJ2-3; no firm D call. The DNA for the CDR3 is TGTGCCACCAAATCACCCCCTCCCAATACGGGCACAGATACGCAGTATTTT. Residues: CATKSPPPNTGTDTQYF.